These T cell receptor beta chains were read from a single sample in a study of T cell responses to AZD1222 COVID-19 vaccine. Method: immunoSEQ multiplex PCR; TCRdb's copy keeps in-frame clones and lacks some. The data hold about 140,000 clones, with almost 90% observed a single time. The starting material was peripheral blood, obtained on day 0 of AZD1222 vaccination. These receptors were taken from an adult in good health. CDR3s leave out the opening cysteine and the closing phenylalanine or tryptophan. The D gene is left open where the match is weak. Clone size, where shown, is once, few, many, or a class for clones that have expanded.

J gene | V gene | clone size | D gene | CDR3 protein
TRBJ1-1 | TRBV27 | few | - | ASSLNGQLMNTEAF
TRBJ1-4 | TRBV7-9 | - | TRBD1 | ASSLSSGQGVEKLF
TRBJ1-3 | TRBV18 | - | - | ASSPGSSGNTIY
TRBJ1-2 | TRBV28 | once | TRBD1 | ASSPGTGVLNYGYT
TRBJ2-1 | TRBV9 | - | - | ASSVAGEDGEQF
TRBJ1-6 | TRBV6-5 | - | TRBD1 | ASSIRAGGGSPLH
TRBJ1-2 | TRBV18 | - | - | ASSPREGMSYGYT
TRBJ1-1 | TRBV19 | few | TRBD1 | ASRLDRGQGDTEAF
TRBJ2-1 | TRBV5-4 | - | TRBD2 | ASSLAKKIAGDEQF
TRBJ2-1 | TRBV9 | - | - | ASSVGVGSAYNEQF
TRBJ2-1 | TRBV4-2 | - | - | ASSSQTENEQF
TRBJ2-5 | TRBV5-1 | - | - | ASRQEETQY
TRBJ1-2 | TRBV7-8 | few | - | ASSSAGGNYGYT
TRBJ2-1 | TRBV6-2/TRBV6-3 | - | TRBD2 | ASSYLGGSGLRLAYEQF
TRBJ2-1 | TRBV28 | - | TRBD2 | ASSTSGRVNGDEQF
TRBJ2-3 | TRBV6-5 | - | TRBD1 | ASSYDRGMDTQY
TRBJ1-1 | TRBV6-6 | - | - | ASSPQGYTEAF
TRBJ1-5 | TRBV5-4 | once | - | ASSSDDQPQH
TRBJ1-5 | TRBV4-1 | - | - | ASSQDQGSNQPQH
TRBJ2-7 | TRBV9 | - | - | ASSAGRGSSYEQY
TRBJ2-7 | TRBV10-3 | - | - | AISASSANYEQY
TRBJ2-7 | TRBV6-5 | - | - | ASSQARPYEQY
TRBJ1-6 | TRBV5-5 | - | - | ASSGGDGLNSPLH
TRBJ1-4 | TRBV19 | - | TRBD1 | ASSRDRGQREKLF